Sequencing of this T cell receptor (beta chain) was carried out in a study of blood T cell repertoires in COVID-19. Study in general: COVID-19 samples, acute and convalescent, were from the United States, Italy and Spain. PBMCs, B-cell-depleted T cells, or T cells were the source of the cDNA or gDNA that made up the material.

Per the original data handling: Reference gene primers were amplified, and this amplification served to estimate nucleated cell counts. Profiling relied on immunoSEQ multiplex PCR, and the TCRdb table lists in-frame clones only, not all of them. Clone size and the V and J calls come from that table; the DNA yielded D and trimming. The sample yields about 70,000 clones, 80% to 90% seen once. The germline V and J ends were trimmed by 2 bases and 4 bases, with 11 bases remaining between them. Germline V lookup: CDR1 LGHDT, CDR2 YNNKEL (reference sequence). This CDR3 spans 14 amino acids. This TCR was recovered from a woman of 80 years or more with active or convalescent COVID-19. Sequencing used peripheral blood. V usage is TRBV3-1 (or the pseudogene TRBV3-2) and J usage is TRBJ1-1, with D perhaps matching TRBD1 (6 bases). The CDR3 here is CASSQQARGTEAFF. The DNA of the CDR3 is TGTGCCAGCAGCCAACAGGCCAGGGGCACTGAAGCTTTCTTT.